Listed below are T cell receptor beta chains from one sample, sequenced in a study of T-cell memory formation after mild COVID-19. Each CDR3 protein is one row after TCRdb ran MiXCR on the 5' RACE reads. In the table there are approximately 290,000 distinct CDR3 sequences, approximately 20% of which are singletons. Specimen: PBMCs or a T cell subset sorted from them (not recorded which). The origin of the receptors is a man between 18 and 35 years old who had mild COVID-19 (a few samples of this study predate the infection). Cell type and time point are not known. Both conserved end residues are part of each CDR3. Fields, in order: V gene, clone size, D gene, J gene, CDR3 protein, CDR3 DNA. D genes are given only for firm matches. Size is stated for part of the rows, as once, few or many counts, or as a class when the clone is expanded.

v_gene: TRBV4-1
abundance: few
d_gene: TRBD2
j_gene: TRBJ2-7
CDR3aa: CASSRGTSGDYEQYF
CDR3nt: TGCGCCAGCAGCCGTGGGACTAGCGGGGACTACGAGCAGTACTTC

v_gene: TRBV5-1
abundance: few
d_gene: NA
j_gene: TRBJ1-1
CDR3aa: CASSKAGALNTEAFF
CDR3nt: TGCGCCAGCAGCAAAGCAGGGGCGCTTAACACTGAAGCTTTCTTT

v_gene: TRBV11-2
abundance: NA
d_gene: NA
j_gene: TRBJ1-2
CDR3aa: CASSLASYGYTF
CDR3nt: TGTGCCAGCAGCTTAGCAAGCTATGGCTACACCTTC

v_gene: TRBV6-2/TRBV6-3
abundance: NA
d_gene: NA
j_gene: TRBJ1-5
CDR3aa: CASSPSPSYQPQHF
CDR3nt: TGTGCCAGCAGTCCTAGCCCCAGTTATCAGCCCCAGCATTTT

v_gene: TRBV28
abundance: NA
d_gene: NA
j_gene: TRBJ1-1
CDR3aa: CASSLWDGAFF
CDR3nt: TGTGCCAGCAGTTTGTGGGACGGAGCTTTCTTT

v_gene: TRBV20-1
abundance: NA
d_gene: NA
j_gene: TRBJ2-4
CDR3aa: CSAPTGANIQYF
CDR3nt: TGCAGTGCCCCGACGGGGGCGAACATTCAGTACTTC

v_gene: TRBV20-1
abundance: few
d_gene: NA
j_gene: TRBJ1-1
CDR3aa: CSAPRAAGTEAFF
CDR3nt: TGCAGTGCTCCCCGGGCCGCAGGCACTGAAGCTTTCTTT

v_gene: TRBV20-1
abundance: NA
d_gene: NA
j_gene: TRBJ2-2
CDR3aa: CSARAQGLGDTGELFF
CDR3nt: TGCAGTGCTAGGGCCCAGGGGTTGGGAGACACCGGGGAGCTGTTTTTT

v_gene: TRBV5-1
abundance: many
d_gene: TRBD2
j_gene: TRBJ2-1
CDR3aa: CASSPLIAGKNNEQFF
CDR3nt: TGCGCCAGCAGCCCCCTAATAGCGGGGAAAAACAATGAGCAGTTCTTC

v_gene: TRBV20-1
abundance: NA
d_gene: NA
j_gene: TRBJ1-5
CDR3aa: CSARGQPNQPQHF
CDR3nt: TGCAGTGCTAGGGGTCAACCCAATCAGCCCCAGCATTTT

v_gene: TRBV4-3
abundance: few
d_gene: NA
j_gene: TRBJ2-3
CDR3aa: CASSQEFGGAGTDTQYF
CDR3nt: TGCGCCAGCAGCCAAGAATTTGGGGGGGCTGGCACAGATACGCAGTATTTT

v_gene: TRBV29-1
abundance: NA
d_gene: NA
j_gene: TRBJ2-7
CDR3aa: CSVEEGGIYEQYF
CDR3nt: TGCAGCGTTGAGGAGGGGGGGATCTACGAGCAGTACTTC

v_gene: TRBV6-2/TRBV6-3
abundance: NA
d_gene: NA
j_gene: TRBJ1-1
CDR3aa: CASSYVSSSTEAFF
CDR3nt: TGTGCCAGCAGTTATGTTAGTTCGAGCACTGAAGCTTTCTTT

v_gene: TRBV5-1
abundance: few
d_gene: TRBD1
j_gene: TRBJ2-1
CDR3aa: CASSWWSRGHEQFF
CDR3nt: TGCGCCAGCAGCTGGTGGTCAAGGGGGCATGAGCAGTTCTTC

v_gene: TRBV5-1
abundance: NA
d_gene: TRBD1
j_gene: TRBJ2-7
CDR3aa: CASSGGTGGYEQYF
CDR3nt: TGCGCCAGCAGCGGCGGGACAGGGGGCTACGAGCAGTACTTC

v_gene: TRBV10-1
abundance: NA
d_gene: NA
j_gene: TRBJ2-3
CDR3aa: CASDTGSGPDTQYF
CDR3nt: TGCGCCAGCGACACAGGGTCAGGTCCAGATACGCAGTATTTT

v_gene: TRBV6-1
abundance: NA
d_gene: NA
j_gene: TRBJ1-2
CDR3aa: CASSEQTANYGYTF
CDR3nt: TGTGCCAGCAGTGAACAAACAGCCAACTATGGCTACACCTTC

v_gene: TRBV7-9
abundance: many
d_gene: TRBD2
j_gene: TRBJ2-1
CDR3aa: CASRGSGKDEQFF
CDR3nt: TGTGCCAGCAGGGGTAGCGGGAAGGATGAGCAGTTCTTC

v_gene: TRBV5-1
abundance: few
d_gene: TRBD1
j_gene: TRBJ1-2
CDR3aa: CASSPRDRDYGYTF
CDR3nt: TGCGCCAGCAGCCCCCGGGACAGGGACTATGGCTACACCTTC

v_gene: TRBV29-1
abundance: few
d_gene: TRBD2
j_gene: TRBJ2-5
CDR3aa: CSVPTSGDETQYF
CDR3nt: TGCAGCGTCCCGACTAGCGGGGATGAGACCCAGTACTTC

v_gene: TRBV6-2/TRBV6-3
abundance: NA
d_gene: NA
j_gene: TRBJ2-5
CDR3aa: CATGGPGETQYF
CDR3nt: TGTGCCACCGGAGGCCCTGGGGAGACCCAGTACTTC

v_gene: TRBV2
abundance: NA
d_gene: NA
j_gene: TRBJ2-1
CDR3aa: CASSDYNSNYNEQFF
CDR3nt: TGTGCCAGCAGTGATTACAATTCCAACTACAATGAGCAGTTCTTC

v_gene: TRBV20-1
abundance: few
d_gene: TRBD1
j_gene: TRBJ1-6
CDR3aa: CSAPDRSHNSPLHF
CDR3nt: TGCAGTGCGCCGGACAGGTCGCATAATTCACCCCTCCACTTT

v_gene: TRBV18
abundance: few
d_gene: NA
j_gene: TRBJ1-4
CDR3aa: CASSPLGTNEKLFF
CDR3nt: TGTGCCAGCTCACCGTTGGGGACTAATGAAAAACTGTTTTTT

v_gene: TRBV7-3
abundance: many
d_gene: NA
j_gene: TRBJ2-3
CDR3aa: CASSTQSGPEGQYF
CDR3nt: TGTGCCAGCAGCACACAAAGCGGTCCGGAGGGGCAGTATTTT

v_gene: TRBV15
abundance: few
d_gene: NA
j_gene: TRBJ1-2
CDR3aa: CATRGGGNYGYTF
CDR3nt: TGTGCCACCCGTGGGGGCGGAAACTATGGCTACACCTTC

v_gene: TRBV7-9
abundance: few
d_gene: NA
j_gene: TRBJ2-4
CDR3aa: CASSLGSGISGNIQYF
CDR3nt: TGTGCCAGCAGCTTAGGTTCAGGGATCTCGGGAAACATTCAGTACTTC

v_gene: TRBV29-1
abundance: many
d_gene: NA
j_gene: TRBJ1-1
CDR3aa: CSAAFTEAFF
CDR3nt: TGCAGCGCCGCCTTCACTGAAGCTTTCTTT

v_gene: TRBV10-3
abundance: NA
d_gene: NA
j_gene: TRBJ2-5
CDR3aa: CAISAGLSQETQYF
CDR3nt: TGTGCCATCAGTGCCGGTCTCAGCCAAGAGACCCAGTACTTC

v_gene: TRBV7-3
abundance: few
d_gene: NA
j_gene: TRBJ2-5
CDR3aa: CASSLDRGKETQYF
CDR3nt: TGTGCCAGCAGCTTAGATCGGGGTAAAGAGACCCAGTACTTC

v_gene: TRBV5-1
abundance: few
d_gene: NA
j_gene: TRBJ2-1
CDR3aa: CASSLETGAYNEQFF
CDR3nt: TGCGCCAGCAGCTTGGAGACGGGGGCCTACAATGAGCAGTTCTTC

v_gene: TRBV7-8
abundance: NA
d_gene: NA
j_gene: TRBJ1-2
CDR3aa: CASSRSAVYGYTF
CDR3nt: TGTGCCAGCAGCAGGAGCGCGGTCTATGGCTACACCTTC

v_gene: TRBV5-1
abundance: few
d_gene: NA
j_gene: TRBJ1-1
CDR3aa: CASSRGDGPNTEAFF
CDR3nt: TGCGCCAGCAGCAGGGGGGACGGACCGAACACTGAAGCTTTCTTT

v_gene: TRBV4-3
abundance: NA
d_gene: NA
j_gene: TRBJ1-4
CDR3aa: CASSQGLQGSNEKLFF
CDR3nt: TGCGCCAGCAGCCAAGGATTGCAGGGTTCTAATGAAAAACTGTTTTTT

v_gene: TRBV2
abundance: many
d_gene: NA
j_gene: TRBJ1-5
CDR3aa: CASMTTGTSTQHF
CDR3nt: TGTGCCAGCATGACCACAGGGACATCTACCCAGCATTTT

v_gene: TRBV4-1
abundance: few
d_gene: TRBD1
j_gene: TRBJ1-1
CDR3aa: CASSQSALRQGAEAFF
CDR3nt: TGCGCCAGCAGCCAATCCGCCCTCAGACAGGGCGCTGAAGCTTTCTTT

v_gene: TRBV28
abundance: few
d_gene: TRBD1
j_gene: TRBJ2-5
CDR3aa: CASSLWWTGGIKQETQYF
CDR3nt: TGTGCCAGCAGTTTATGGTGGACAGGGGGCATAAAGCAAGAGACCCAGTACTTC

v_gene: TRBV5-5
abundance: large
d_gene: NA
j_gene: TRBJ1-5
CDR3aa: CASSLYRDSPRPQHF
CDR3nt: TGTGCCAGCAGCTTATACCGGGACTCCCCCAGGCCCCAGCATTTT

v_gene: TRBV5-1
abundance: few
d_gene: NA
j_gene: TRBJ1-2
CDR3aa: CASSFDYRGYTF
CDR3nt: TGCGCCAGCAGCTTCGATTATAGAGGCTACACCTTC

v_gene: TRBV7-8
abundance: few
d_gene: TRBD2
j_gene: TRBJ2-1
CDR3aa: CASSSEAGGYNEQFF
CDR3nt: TGTGCCAGCAGCTCCGAAGCGGGGGGATACAATGAGCAGTTCTTC

v_gene: TRBV6-6
abundance: NA
d_gene: NA
j_gene: TRBJ1-4
CDR3aa: CASNSGGATNEKLFF
CDR3nt: TGTGCCAGCAATTCGGGTGGGGCAACTAATGAAAAACTGTTTTTT

v_gene: TRBV27
abundance: NA
d_gene: TRBD1
j_gene: TRBJ2-3
CDR3aa: CASSLWQGGTDTQYF
CDR3nt: TGTGCCAGCAGTTTATGGCAGGGGGGCACAGATACGCAGTATTTT

v_gene: TRBV4-1
abundance: NA
d_gene: NA
j_gene: TRBJ2-3
CDR3aa: CASSPIQGPEDTQYF
CDR3nt: TGCGCCAGCAGCCCCATCCAGGGCCCCGAAGATACGCAGTATTTT

v_gene: TRBV18
abundance: NA
d_gene: NA
j_gene: TRBJ2-5
CDR3aa: CASAPRTGAQETQYF
CDR3nt: TGTGCCAGCGCCCCGCGAACAGGAGCCCAAGAGACCCAGTACTTC

v_gene: TRBV7-9
abundance: NA
d_gene: NA
j_gene: TRBJ1-1
CDR3aa: CASSRAGGTAFF
CDR3nt: TGTGCCAGCAGCAGAGCCGGGGGTACGGCTTTCTTT

v_gene: TRBV11-2
abundance: few
d_gene: NA
j_gene: TRBJ2-2
CDR3aa: CASSLELLAFGNTGELFF
CDR3nt: TGTGCCAGCAGCTTGGAGTTGTTAGCGTTCGGAAACACCGGGGAGCTGTTTTTT

v_gene: TRBV5-1
abundance: NA
d_gene: TRBD2
j_gene: TRBJ2-3
CDR3aa: CASSLARGGGASTDTQYF
CDR3nt: TGCGCCAGCAGCTTGGCCCGTGGCGGGGGGGCTAGCACAGATACGCAGTATTTT

v_gene: TRBV11-2
abundance: NA
d_gene: TRBD2
j_gene: TRBJ2-1
CDR3aa: CASSLDVSGGAYEQFF
CDR3nt: TGTGCCAGCAGCTTAGATGTTAGCGGGGGGGCCTATGAGCAGTTCTTC

v_gene: TRBV5-1
abundance: NA
d_gene: NA
j_gene: TRBJ2-2
CDR3aa: CASSLVAGAGTGELFF
CDR3nt: TGCGCCAGCAGTTTAGTCGCGGGGGCCGGCACCGGGGAGCTGTTTTTT

v_gene: TRBV29-1
abundance: few
d_gene: NA
j_gene: TRBJ1-2
CDR3aa: CSVAGTNYGYTF
CDR3nt: TGCAGCGTTGCCGGGACTAACTATGGCTACACCTTC

v_gene: TRBV30
abundance: NA
d_gene: NA
j_gene: TRBJ2-1
CDR3aa: CAWSRFPSSYNEQFF
CDR3nt: TGTGCCTGGAGCCGTTTCCCGAGCTCCTACAATGAGCAGTTCTTC

v_gene: TRBV10-3
abundance: few
d_gene: TRBD2
j_gene: TRBJ2-3
CDR3aa: CAINSGGAGDTQYF
CDR3nt: TGTGCCATCAATAGCGGGGGGGCCGGAGATACGCAGTATTTT

v_gene: TRBV20-1
abundance: many
d_gene: NA
j_gene: TRBJ2-2
CDR3aa: CSATGPNTGELFF
CDR3nt: TGCAGTGCAACCGGGCCTAACACCGGGGAGCTGTTTTTT

v_gene: TRBV28
abundance: NA
d_gene: NA
j_gene: TRBJ1-2
CDR3aa: CAAHDSGRGYTF
CDR3nt: TGTGCCGCGCACGACAGTGGTAGGGGCTACACCTTC

v_gene: TRBV6-6
abundance: NA
d_gene: TRBD1
j_gene: TRBJ1-5
CDR3aa: CASSPHDRADQPQHF
CDR3nt: TGTGCCAGCAGTCCTCATGACAGGGCAGATCAGCCCCAGCATTTT

v_gene: TRBV5-6
abundance: NA
d_gene: NA
j_gene: TRBJ2-2
CDR3aa: CASSLRPGNTGELFF
CDR3nt: TGTGCCAGCAGCTTAAGGCCCGGGAACACCGGGGAGCTGTTTTTT

v_gene: TRBV6-9
abundance: NA
d_gene: TRBD1
j_gene: TRBJ1-6
CDR3aa: CAGEEGGINSPLHF
CDR3nt: TGTGCCGGGGAAGAAGGGGGCATAAATTCACCCCTCCACTTT

v_gene: TRBV19
abundance: NA
d_gene: TRBD1
j_gene: TRBJ2-7
CDR3aa: CASSIDREYEQYF
CDR3nt: TGTGCCAGTAGTATCGACAGGGAATACGAGCAGTACTTC

v_gene: TRBV20-1
abundance: NA
d_gene: TRBD1
j_gene: TRBJ1-3
CDR3aa: CSATQGAGNTIYF
CDR3nt: TGCAGTGCTACACAGGGGGCAGGAAACACCATATATTTT

v_gene: TRBV4-1
abundance: NA
d_gene: NA
j_gene: TRBJ2-3
CDR3aa: CASSLIQSTDTQYF
CDR3nt: TGCGCCAGCAGCCTTATACAGAGCACAGATACGCAGTATTTT